Listed below are T cell receptor beta chains from one sample, sequenced in a study of T-cell memory formation after mild COVID-19. One entry per CDR3 protein, called by TCRdb with MiXCR from the 5' RACE reads. The profile shows roughly 400,000 distinct CDR3 sequences, roughly 15% of them singletons. Sequencing used PBMCs or a T cell subset sorted from them (not recorded which). These receptors were collected from a man aged 18 to 35 who had mild COVID-19 (a few samples of this study predate the infection). Cell type and time point are not known. Each CDR3 is given with its conserved first and last residue. D genes are given only for firm matches. The size field is filled for only some rows; it gives once, few, many or a size class.

>.|12|TRBJ1-5|TRBV12-3/TRBV12-4|.
CASSLEIQPQHF
TGTGCCAGCAGTTTAGAAATTCAGCCCCAGCATTTT
>.|16|TRBJ2-5|TRBV4-2|TRBD2
CASSQEVRGGRETQYF
TGTGCCAGCAGCCAAGAGGTGCGGGGGGGCCGGGAGACCCAGTACTTC
>.|13|TRBJ1-6|TRBV6-2/TRBV6-3|.
CASTLWSNSPLHF
TGTGCCAGCACATTATGGTCGAATTCACCCCTCCACTTT
>.|15|TRBJ2-5|TRBV5-1|.
CASRSAGTTQETQYF
TGCGCCAGCAGATCCGCCGGGACCACCCAAGAGACCCAGTACTTC
>.|14|TRBJ1-5|TRBV7-9|.
CASSLEGQGQPQHF
TGTGCCAGCAGCTTAGAGGGTCAGGGCCAGCCCCAGCATTTT
>.|16|TRBJ2-5|TRBV12-3/TRBV12-4|TRBD1
CASSFSGKGAQETQYF
TGTGCCAGCAGTTTTTCGGGGAAGGGGGCCCAAGAGACCCAGTACTTC
>.|16|TRBJ1-5|TRBV4-3|.
CASSQDFPQPLQPQHF
TGCGCCAGCAGCCAAGATTTCCCCCAACCGCTGCAGCCCCAGCATTTT
>.|15|TRBJ2-7|TRBV20-1|TRBD2
CSAPGRLAQGNEQYF
TGCAGTGCTCCAGGGAGACTAGCGCAGGGTAACGAGCAGTACTTC
>.|17|TRBJ1-3|TRBV4-2|.
CASSQDSAGTSGNTIYF
TGTGCCAGCAGCCAAGATTCAGCAGGGACCTCTGGAAACACCATATATTTT
>few|14|TRBJ1-4|TRBV7-9|TRBD1
CASRRTGREEKLFF
TGTGCCAGCAGGCGGACAGGGCGAGAGGAAAAACTGTTTTTT
>few|10|TRBJ2-1|TRBV29-1|.
CSGRWGEQFF
TGCAGCGGCAGGTGGGGTGAGCAGTTCTTC
>.|13|TRBJ1-2|TRBV6-6|.
CASSSSGALGYTF
TGTGCCAGCAGTTCCTCGGGGGCGCTTGGCTACACCTTC
>.|13|TRBJ1-1|TRBV4-1|.
CASSQGQRRGAFF
TGCGCCAGCAGCCAAGGCCAGCGTAGGGGAGCTTTCTTT
>.|17|TRBJ2-3|TRBV5-1|TRBD1
CASSPGQGSSMVDTQYF
TGCGCCAGCAGCCCGGGACAGGGTTCAAGCATGGTCGATACGCAGTATTTT
>few|14|TRBJ1-1|TRBV7-6|TRBD1
CASSTRGWDTEAFF
TGTGCCAGCAGCACCAGGGGGTGGGACACTGAAGCTTTCTTT
>few|14|TRBJ2-1|TRBV24-1|TRBD1
CATSRTGSYNEQFF
TGTGCCACCAGTCGGACAGGGTCCTACAATGAGCAGTTCTTC
>.|15|TRBJ1-5|TRBV20-1|.
CSAPRGQGGNQPQHF
TGCAGTGCCCCGCGGGGCCAGGGAGGCAATCAGCCCCAGCATTTT
>once|15|TRBJ2-5|TRBV11-1|TRBD1
CASSLTGAEGETQYF
TGTGCCAGCAGCCTTACAGGGGCCGAGGGAGAGACCCAGTACTTC
>.|18|TRBJ2-6|TRBV21-1|.
CASSSRDRGSEGANVLTF
TGTGCCAGCAGCAGCCGGGACAGGGGCTCAGAGGGGGCCAACGTCCTGACTTTC
>few|14|TRBJ2-1|TRBV4-3|TRBD2
CASSQVTRGGEQFF
TGCGCCAGCAGCCAAGTGACGCGCGGGGGGGAGCAGTTCTTC
>few|14|TRBJ2-2|TRBV5-1|.
CASGLVPNTGELFF
TGCGCCAGCGGCCTTGTACCGAACACCGGGGAGCTGTTTTTT
>.|13|TRBJ1-2|TRBV5-1|.
CASSLIQGHGYTF
TGCGCCAGCAGCTTGATACAGGGACATGGCTACACCTTC
>few|13|TRBJ1-1|TRBV14|.
CASSQAYLRRAFF
TGTGCCAGCAGCCAAGCCTATTTAAGAAGGGCTTTCTTT
>many|17|TRBJ1-5|TRBV6-5|TRBD1
CASSRISGTGGDQPQHF
TGTGCCAGCAGTCGAATATCCGGGACAGGGGGGGATCAGCCCCAGCATTTT
>.|12|TRBJ2-4|TRBV29-1|.
CSVGEDRNIQYF
TGCAGCGTTGGCGAGGACCGCAACATTCAGTACTTC
>few|16|TRBJ1-6|TRBV5-1|.
CASSLVGDSYNSPLHF
TGCGCCAGCAGCTTGGTGGGGGACTCCTATAATTCACCCCTCCACTTT